A single T cell receptor beta chain is shown here with its context. The data belong to a study of CD8 T cells in Susac syndrome. When the RNA was reverse transcribed, random hexamers were used with an input of about 0.5 to 1 ug. TCR beta CDR3 was amplified by immunoSEQ multiplex PCR. This amplification extended across 54 Vbeta and 13 Jbeta segments. TCRdb re-derived calls from the immunoSEQ multiplex PCR reads in MiXCR, one entry per CDR3 protein. The sample lists 150,000 to 200,000 distinct CDR3 sequences, about 94% occurring once. The study sequenced TCR beta in blood CD8+ and CD4+ T cells. Purification of the CD8+ and CD4+ T cells relied on negative isolation, and TEMRA cells underwent FACS enrichment. The length of the CDR3 is 16 residues. Germline CDR1 and CDR2: MNHEY and SVGAGI. With V trimmed by 2 bases and J by 1 base, 4 bases remained unmatched.

The TCR originated in a human donor in good health. The genes are TRBV6-5 and TRBJ2-5; 10 bases agree with TRBD2. The specimen was CD4+ T cells from PBMCs. As DNA, the CDR3 is TGTGCCAGCAGTTACGGTAGCGGGGGGCCCCAAGAGACCCAGTACTTC. Amino acids: CASSYGSGGPQETQYF.